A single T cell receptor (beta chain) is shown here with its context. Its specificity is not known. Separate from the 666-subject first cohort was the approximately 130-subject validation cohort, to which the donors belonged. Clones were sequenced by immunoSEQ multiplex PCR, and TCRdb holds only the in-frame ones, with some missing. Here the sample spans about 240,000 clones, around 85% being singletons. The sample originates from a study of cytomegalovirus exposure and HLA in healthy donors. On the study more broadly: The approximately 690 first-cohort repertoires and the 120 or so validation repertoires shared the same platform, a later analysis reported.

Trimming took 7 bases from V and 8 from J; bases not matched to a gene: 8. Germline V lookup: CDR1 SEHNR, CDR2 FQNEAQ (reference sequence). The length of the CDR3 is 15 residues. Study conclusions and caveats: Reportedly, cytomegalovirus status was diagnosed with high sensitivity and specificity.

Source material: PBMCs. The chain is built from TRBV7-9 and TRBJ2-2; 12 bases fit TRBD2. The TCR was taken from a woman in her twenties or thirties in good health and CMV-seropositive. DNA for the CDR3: TGTGCCAGCATAGGACTAGCGGGGTCATCAGGGGAGCTGTTTTTT. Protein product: CASIGLAGSSGELFF.